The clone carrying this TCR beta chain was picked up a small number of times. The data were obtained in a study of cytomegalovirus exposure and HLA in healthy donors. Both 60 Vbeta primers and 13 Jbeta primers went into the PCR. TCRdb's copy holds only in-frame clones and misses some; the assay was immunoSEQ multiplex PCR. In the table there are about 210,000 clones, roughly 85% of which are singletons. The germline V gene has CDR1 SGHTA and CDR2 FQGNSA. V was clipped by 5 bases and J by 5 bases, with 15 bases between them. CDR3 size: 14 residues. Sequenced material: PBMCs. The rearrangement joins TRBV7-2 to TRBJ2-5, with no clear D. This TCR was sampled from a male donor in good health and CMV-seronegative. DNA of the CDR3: TGTGCCAGCAGCCCAACGCTGGTGAGGGAGACCCAGTACTTC. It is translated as CASSPTLVRETQYF.